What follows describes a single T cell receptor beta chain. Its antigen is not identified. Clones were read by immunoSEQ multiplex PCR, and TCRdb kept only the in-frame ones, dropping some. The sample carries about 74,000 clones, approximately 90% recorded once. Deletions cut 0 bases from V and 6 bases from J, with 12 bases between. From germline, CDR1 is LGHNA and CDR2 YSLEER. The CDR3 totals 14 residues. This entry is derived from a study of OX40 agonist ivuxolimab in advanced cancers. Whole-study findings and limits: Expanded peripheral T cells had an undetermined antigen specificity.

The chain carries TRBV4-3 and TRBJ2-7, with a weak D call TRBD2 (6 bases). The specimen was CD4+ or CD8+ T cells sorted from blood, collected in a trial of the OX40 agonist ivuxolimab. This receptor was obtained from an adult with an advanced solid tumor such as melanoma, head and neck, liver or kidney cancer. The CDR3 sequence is CASSQDLGGVEQYF. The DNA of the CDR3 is TGCGCCAGCAGCCAAGATCTAGGAGGGGTCGAGCAGTACTTC.